What follows are 23 T cell receptor beta chains derived from one specimen sequenced in a study of blood T cell repertoires in COVID-19. Here immunoSEQ multiplex PCR was the method, and the copy in TCRdb shows in-frame clones only, minus some. The data contain approximately 270,000 clones, 75% to 95% of them singletons. The sequenced sample consisted of PBMCs or T cells enriched from blood (not recorded which). Receptor source: a man aged 40-49 years who had been exposed to COVID-19.

The V call is TRBV19, the J call TRBJ2-1; 7 positions agree with TRBD1. Germline CDR1 LNHDA, CDR2 SQIVND (reference sequence). This CDR3 comprises 16 residues. The V gene end was trimmed by 7 bases and the J gene end by 8 bases; junction bases not matched to a gene: 17. CDR3 sequence (DNA): TGTGCCAGTAACGTTTCTCCGAGACAGGGTTGGTATGAGCAGTTCTTC. Amino acids: CASNVSPRQGWYEQFF.

The chain joins TRBV7-9 to TRBJ1-5, with D uncertain. Germline assignment: CDR1 SEHNR and CDR2 FQNEAQ (reference sequence). The CDR3 runs to 14 residues. Trimming cost V 7 bases and J 2 bases, with 12 bases left between them. CDR3 region: CASTTESGNQPQHF. CDR3 nucleotides: TGTGCCAGCACCACTGAGAGTGGCAATCAGCCCCAGCATTTT.

The chain uses TRBV20-1 and TRBJ1-1, with D perhaps matching TRBD1 (6 bases). Germline V lookup: CDR1 DFQATT, CDR2 SNEGSKA (reference sequence). This CDR3 is built from 11 residues. This CDR3 reads CSPDRNTEAFF. CDR3 DNA: TGCAGCCCGGACAGGAACACTGAAGCTTTCTTT.

J is TRBJ1-2 and V is TRBV10-3; perhaps TRBD1 as D (5 bases). Germline CDR1 reads ENHRY; CDR2 reads SYGVKD. V was shortened by 7 bases and J by 4 bases, with 13 bases between the two germline ends. The CDR3 covers 13 residues. As DNA, the CDR3 is TGTGCCATCACTTTGACAGAAACCTATGGCTACACCTTC. Translated: CAITLTETYGYTF.

The genes are TRBV7-9 and TRBJ2-7; TRBD1 matches at 9 bases. The ends lost 5 bases at V and 2 bases at J; junction bases unmatched: 4. This CDR3 has 14 amino acids. CDR1 and CDR2 (germline): SEHNR, FQNEAQ (reference sequence). CDR3 bases: TGTGCCAGCAGCCGAGGGACAGGGACCTACGAGCAGTACTTC. Its translation: CASSRGTGTYEQYF. Based on the CDR3 plus reference TRBV7-9 and TRBJ2-7, the full variable domain is DTGVSQNPRHKITKRGQNVTFRCDPISEHNRLYWYRQTLGQGPEFLTYFQNEAQLEKSRLLSDRFSAERPKGSFSTLEIQRTEQGDSAMYLCASSRGTGTYEQYFGPGTRLTVT.

The chain recombines TRBV3-1 (or the pseudogene TRBV3-2) with TRBJ2-2; D perhaps matches TRBD2 (5 bases). The CDR3 has 15 amino acids. The germline gives CDR1 LGHDT, CDR2 YNNKEL (reference sequence). V was shortened by 2 bases and J by 5 bases, with 12 bases between the two germline ends. The CDR3 region is CASSQFSDWTGELFF. CDR3 coding DNA: TGTGCCAGCAGCCAATTTAGCGATTGGACCGGGGAGCTGTTTTTT.

In this sample, this clone turned up once. The chain carries TRBV3-1 (or the pseudogene TRBV3-2) and TRBJ2-1; 10 bases line up with TRBD2. The J segment lost 7 bases and the V segment lost 0 bases, leaving 6 bases of the junction unmatched. The CDR3 has 16 residues. CDR1 LGHDT and CDR2 YNNKEL come from the germline V gene (reference sequence). The CDR3 DNA reads TGTGCCAGCAGCCAAGAGGTGGTAGCGGGAGGAAATGAGCAGTTCTTC. This codes for CASSQEVVAGGNEQFF.

The genes are TRBV9 and TRBJ1-2, with D hard to call. Germline values: CDR1 SGDLS, CDR2 YYNGEE. The CDR3 extends over 15 amino acids. Trimming shortened V by 3 bases and J by 6 bases, and 18 bases separated the two germline ends. This CDR3 is CASSGERLLLHGYTF. CDR3 in DNA: TGTGCCAGCAGCGGAGAGCGGCTCCTCCTTCATGGCTACACCTTC.

The J gene is TRBJ2-7, the V gene TRBV12-5; 11 bases match TRBD2. Trimming at V came to 1 base and at J to 4 bases, leaving 3 bases not matched to a gene. Germline CDR1 reads LGHNT; CDR2 reads FRNRAP. The CDR3 is 15 amino acids. CDR3 residues: CASGLGGLAEYEQYF. CDR3 DNA sequence: TGTGCTAGTGGTTTGGGGGGACTAGCGGAATACGAGCAGTACTTC.

This clone was observed a single time. The chain combines TRBV6-1 with TRBJ1-4, with D hard to call. V lost 1 base to trimming and J lost 4 bases, with 7 bases between them. This CDR3 spans 14 amino acids. From germline, CDR1 is MNHNS and CDR2 SASEGT. The CDR3 DNA follows: TGTGCCAGCAGTGAAGTTTTCTATAATGAAAAACTGTTTTTT. This gives the protein CASSEVFYNEKLFF.

This clone showed up just a few times. V and J are TRBV12-3 or TRBV12-4 and TRBJ2-1; D is uncertain. V dropped 6 bases and J dropped 8 bases, with 8 bases sitting between them. The CDR3 length is 11 residues. CDR3 sequence: CASSRTYEQFF. The CDR3 DNA sequence: TGTGCCAGCAGCCGTACTTATGAGCAGTTCTTC.

The chain combines TRBV6-6 with TRBJ1-2, with D unclear. Germline loops: CDR1 MNHNY, CDR2 SVGAGI (reference sequence). V gave up 0 bases and J gave up 5 bases, with 13 bases separating them. This CDR3 has 15 amino acids. CDR3 coding DNA: TGTGCCAGCAGTTACTCGATGACACTAGAGTATGGCTACACCTTC. Translation: CASSYSMTLEYGYTF.

A few counts support this clone. This chain uses TRBV11-3 with TRBJ1-1; no firm D call. The CDR3 length is 14 residues. Trimming took off 4 bases at V and 8 bases at J, with 17 bases between the two ends. Germline CDR1 and CDR2: SGHNT and YENEEA. CDR3 in amino acids: CASSSPGWRSEAFF. In DNA, the CDR3 is TGTGCCAGCAGCTCGCCGGGATGGCGGAGCGAAGCTTTCTTT.

V is TRBV2 and J is TRBJ1-6; 9 bases agree with TRBD1. With V trimmed by 9 bases and J by 7 bases, 10 bases remained unmatched. CDR1 SNHLY and CDR2 FYNNEI come from the germline V gene. The CDR3 totals 15 residues. CDR3 amino acids: CARSLPGQGNSPLHF. In DNA form, the CDR3 reads TGTGCCAGGAGTCTTCCGGGACAGGGAAATTCACCCCTCCACTTT.

The chain links TRBV28 to TRBJ1-1; 8 bases map to TRBD1. V lost 4 bases and J lost 5; bases outside the gene matches: 6. The germline gives CDR1 MDHEN, CDR2 SYDVKM. This CDR3 is built from 14 residues. In nucleotides, the CDR3 is TGTGCCAGCAGTTCCTACCGACAGGGGACTGAAGCTTTCTTT. This codes for CASSSYRQGTEAFF.

There are a few counts of this clone. The chain recombines TRBV11-2 with TRBJ1-3; TRBD1 might be the D (6 bases). V was clipped by 2 bases and J by 1 base, with 12 bases between them. The germline gives CDR1 SGHAT, CDR2 FQNNGV. This CDR3 has 16 amino acids. This CDR3 reads CASSLSGALSGNTIYF. DNA of the CDR3: TGTGCCAGCAGCTTATCAGGGGCCCTTTCTGGAAACACCATATATTTT.

This chain connects TRBV4-3 to TRBJ1-5, with 8 positions matching TRBD1. CDR3 length: 15 residues. Germline V lookup: CDR1 LGHNA, CDR2 YSLEER. V trimming: 0 bases; J trimming: 6 bases; junction bases outside the gene matches: 4. The CDR3 sequence is CASSQDGQGGQPQHF. DNA of the CDR3: TGCGCCAGCAGCCAAGATGGACAGGGAGGTCAGCCCCAGCATTTT.

The V gene is TRBV27, the J gene TRBJ1-1, with 8 bases fitting TRBD1. CDR1 is MNHEY, CDR2 SMNVEV, per germline (reference sequence). The CDR3 is 13 amino acids. J was trimmed by 3 bases and V by 5 bases; bases with no gene match: 2. The DNA of the CDR3 is TGTGCCAGCAGTGGGACAGGCTACACTGAAGCTTTCTTT. This gives the protein CASSGTGYTEAFF.

The V call is TRBV15, the J call TRBJ2-7; D is possibly TRBD2 (5 bases). Per germline, CDR1 LNHNV and CDR2 YYDKDF (reference sequence). Trimming pared 5 bases from V and 5 bases from J, leaving 22 bases between. This CDR3 contains 16 residues. The CDR3 here is CATSPLGAANGNEQYF. DNA of the CDR3: TGTGCCACCAGCCCTTTGGGAGCGGCAAATGGTAACGAGCAGTACTTC.

The chain recombines TRBV15 with TRBJ1-5; 8 bases are a match to TRBD1. With V trimmed by 3 bases and J by 6 bases, 7 bases remained unmatched. The CDR3 contains 15 residues. CDR1 and CDR2 (germline): LNHNV, YYDKDF (reference sequence). The chain's CDR3 is CATSREGQGGQPQHF. The CDR3 bases are TGTGCCACCAGCAGGGAAGGACAGGGAGGTCAGCCCCAGCATTTT. Full variable domain (outside the CDR3, taken from reference TRBV15 and TRBJ1-5): DAMVIQNPRYQVTQFGKPVTLSCSQTLNHNVMYWYQQKSSQAPKLLFHYYDKDFNNEADTPDNFQSRRPNTSFCFLDIRSPGLGDTAMYLCATSREGQGGQPQHFGDGTRLSIL.

This chain connects TRBV7-7 to TRBJ2-5; 12 positions agree with TRBD1. Germline CDR1 is SSHAT and CDR2 is FNYEAQ (reference sequence). The CDR3 length is 16 residues. The junction had 7 bases not matched to a gene; V was cut back by 3 bases and J by 5 bases. CDR3 sequence: CASSLPGTGGVETQYF. As DNA, the CDR3 is TGTGCCAGCAGCTTGCCCGGGACAGGGGGCGTGGAGACCCAGTACTTC.

The chain recombines TRBV28 with TRBJ2-1; 14 nucleotides line up with TRBD2. V lost 3 bases and J lost 3; bases outside the gene matches: 4. Germline V CDR1 and CDR2: MDHEN, SYDVKM. The CDR3 consists of 17 residues. The DNA of the CDR3 is TGTGCCAGCAGTTTGGGGACTAGCGGGGGATACTACAATGAGCAGTTCTTC. Its protein product is CASSLGTSGGYYNEQFF.

The rearrangement uses TRBV24-1 and TRBJ2-7; weak D call: TRBD1 (6 bases). The germline V gene has CDR1 KGHDR and CDR2 SFDVKD. V lost 4 bases to trimming and J lost 7 bases, with 13 bases between them. The CDR3 extends over 13 amino acids. CDR3 coding DNA: TGTGCCACCAGTGAGATACAGGGTTCTGAGCAGTACTTC. It translates to CATSEIQGSEQYF.